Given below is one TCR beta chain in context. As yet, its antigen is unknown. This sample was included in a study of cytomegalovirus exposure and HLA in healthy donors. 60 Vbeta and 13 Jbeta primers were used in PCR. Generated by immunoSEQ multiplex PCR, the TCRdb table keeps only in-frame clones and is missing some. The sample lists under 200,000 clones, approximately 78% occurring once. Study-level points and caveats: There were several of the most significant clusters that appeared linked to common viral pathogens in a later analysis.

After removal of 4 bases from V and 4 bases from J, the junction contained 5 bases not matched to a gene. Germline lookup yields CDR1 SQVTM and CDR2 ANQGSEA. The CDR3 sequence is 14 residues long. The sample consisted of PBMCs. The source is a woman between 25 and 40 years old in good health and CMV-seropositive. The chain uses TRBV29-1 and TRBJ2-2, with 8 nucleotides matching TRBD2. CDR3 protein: CSVGELAGTGELFF. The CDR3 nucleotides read TGCAGCGTTGGGGAGCTAGCGGGCACCGGGGAGCTGTTTTTT.